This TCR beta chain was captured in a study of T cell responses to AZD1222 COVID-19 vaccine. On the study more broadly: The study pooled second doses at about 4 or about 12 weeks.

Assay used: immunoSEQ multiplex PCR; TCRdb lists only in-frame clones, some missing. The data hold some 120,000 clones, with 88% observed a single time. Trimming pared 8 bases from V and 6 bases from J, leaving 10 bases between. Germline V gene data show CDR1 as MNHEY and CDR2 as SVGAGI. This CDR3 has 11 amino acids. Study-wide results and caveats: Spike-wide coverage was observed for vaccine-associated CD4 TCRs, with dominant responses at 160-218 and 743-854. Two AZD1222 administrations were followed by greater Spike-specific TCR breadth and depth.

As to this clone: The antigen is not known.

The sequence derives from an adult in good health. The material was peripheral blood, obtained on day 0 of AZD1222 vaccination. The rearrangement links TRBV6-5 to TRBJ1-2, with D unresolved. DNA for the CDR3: TGTGCCAGCCTCCAAGGGAATGGCTACACCTTC. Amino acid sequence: CASLQGNGYTF.